Listed below are T cell receptor beta chains from one sample, sequenced in a study of shared clonotypes between healthy human individuals. The assay was immunoSEQ multiplex PCR, and TCRdb's table has in-frame clones only and misses some. Among more than 400,000 clones listed, roughly 80% were seen once. The sample taken for sequencing was PBMCs. Receptors were obtained from a woman between 40 and 50 years old in good health. Some clones in this sample may be carry-over from other donors' samples. Each CDR3 is given with its conserved first and last residue. A D gene is named only where the DNA matches it firmly. Expanded clones are given a class, and other clones once, few, many or no size at all.

D,size,V,J,DNA,CDR3
.,.,TRBV4-2,TRBJ2-6,TGTGCCAGCAGCCAAGTTTCCGCGGGGAGCTCTGGGGCCAACGTCCTGACTTTC,CASSQVSAGSSGANVLTF
.,once,TRBV7-2,TRBJ1-5,TGTGCCAGCAGCTTATGGGGGCAGGGGCAGGGTCAGCCCCAGCATTTT,CASSLWGQGQGQPQHF
TRBD2,many,TRBV5-1,TRBJ2-5,TGCGCCAGCAGCGCCCTAGGGCTAGCGGGAGAGACCCAGTACTTC,CASSALGLAGETQYF
TRBD2,.,TRBV2,TRBJ2-7,TGTGCCAGCAGTGAAAAGATGGCTAGCGGGAGACGAGAGCAGTACTTC,CASSEKMASGRREQYF
.,once,TRBV11-2,TRBJ2-1,TGTGCCAGCAGCTTATCCAGGGTAGCTGAGCAGTTCTTC,CASSLSRVAEQFF
TRBD1,.,TRBV9,TRBJ2-2,TGTGCCAGCACCTGGGCGACAGGGGGCGACACCGGGGAGCTGTTTTTT,CASTWATGGDTGELFF
.,.,TRBV27,TRBJ1-2,TGTGCCAGCAGTCCGACAGGCGGGATGGGGCCCTACTATGGCTACACCTTC,CASSPTGGMGPYYGYTF
TRBD1,.,TRBV7-2,TRBJ2-7,TGTGCCAGCAGCTCGACAGGGGGATCTAGCTACGAGCAGTACTTC,CASSSTGGSSYEQYF
.,.,TRBV2,TRBJ2-5,TGTGCCAGCAGACCTGCACCGGGACGAGAGACCCAGTACTTC,CASRPAPGRETQYF
.,once,TRBV7-9,TRBJ2-3,TGTGCCAGCAGCGTGAGCACAGATACGCAGTATTTT,CASSVSTDTQYF
TRBD1,.,TRBV30,TRBJ1-5,TGTGCCTGGAGCTCCGGGACAGAGTTAAATAATCAGCCCCAGCATTTT,CAWSSGTELNNQPQHF
TRBD1,.,TRBV15,TRBJ1-2,TGTGCCACCAGCAGGGGAACAGGGGGCGACTATGGCTACACCTTC,CATSRGTGGDYGYTF
TRBD2,.,TRBV4-1,TRBJ2-4,TGCGCCAGCAGCCCGGGACTAGCGGGAGGGCCTAGCAAAAACATTCAGTACTTC,CASSPGLAGGPSKNIQYF
.,many,TRBV2,TRBJ2-7,TGTGCCAGCAGTGAAGCGCGAGGGGTCGAGCAGTACTTC,CASSEARGVEQYF
TRBD1,.,TRBV28,TRBJ2-7,TGTGCCAGCAGTCGGGACAGGGTGAGCTCCTACGAGCAGTACTTC,CASSRDRVSSYEQYF
.,.,TRBV6-6,TRBJ2-7,TGTGCCAGCAGCCTATCTGGGACCGCCTACGAGCAGTACTTT,CASSLSGTAYEQYF
TRBD1,.,TRBV6-5,TRBJ2-5,TGTGCCAGCAGTACACCGGACAGGGGAGGAGAGACCCAGTACTTC,CASSTPDRGGETQYF
.,.,TRBV5-1,TRBJ1-1,TGCGCCAGCAGCTTGGAATCCACGAACACTGAAGCTTTCTTT,CASSLESTNTEAFF
.,many,TRBV5-1,TRBJ1-1,TGCGCCAGCAGCTTGAGGGGCGGCACTGAAGCTTTCTTT,CASSLRGGTEAFF
TRBD1,.,TRBV28,TRBJ2-2,TGTGCCAGCACCGAGGGGGCGAGGACCGGGGAGCTGTTTTTT,CASTEGARTGELFF
.,.,TRBV11-2,TRBJ2-2,TGTGCCAGCAGCTCCAAGACCGGAACCGGGGAGCTGTTTTTT,CASSSKTGTGELFF
.,.,TRBV6-5,TRBJ2-2,TGTGCCAGCACCCGCTTGGGCGGGGAGCTGTTTTTT,CASTRLGGELFF
.,.,TRBV9,TRBJ2-7,TGTGCCAGCAGCGTTGGGGGCAGGACCCAGCAGTACTTC,CASSVGGRTQQYF
.,.,TRBV7-9,TRBJ2-7,TGTGCCAGCAGCATCCGGGGTAGCTACGAGCAGTACTTC,CASSIRGSYEQYF
.,.,TRBV29-1,TRBJ2-3,TGCAGCGTTGACCTCACTAGCACAGATACGCAGTATTTT,CSVDLTSTDTQYF
.,.,TRBV30,TRBJ1-5,TGTGCCTGGAGTCAGGAGGTGCCTGATCAGCCCCAGCATTTT,CAWSQEVPDQPQHF
.,few,TRBV21-1,TRBJ2-7,TGTGCCAGCAGCACCAACAGGGACGGCTCTAGGGCCGGAATGGACGAGCAGTACTTC,CASSTNRDGSRAGMDEQYF
TRBD1,.,TRBV4-1,TRBJ1-1,TGCGCCAGCAGCCAAGAGCGACAGGGAGCTCGAGCTTTCTTT,CASSQERQGARAFF